This T cell receptor (beta chain) was obtained from a study of blood T cell repertoires in COVID-19. Data came from immunoSEQ multiplex PCR; TCRdb stores just in-frame clones and leaves some out. The table has about 180,000 clones, roughly 80% seen once. Trimming took off 6 bases at V and 0 bases at J, with 18 bases between the two ends. CDR1 and CDR2 from the germline V gene are MNHNY and SVGAGI (reference sequence). This CDR3 is 16 amino acids long. The sequence was collected from a woman between 45 and 60 years old who had recovered from COVID-19. The sample taken for sequencing was PBMCs or T cells enriched from blood (not recorded which). The chain carries TRBV6-6 and TRBJ2-7, with D unresolved. CDR3 DNA sequence: TGTGCCAGCAGCCGCGGCGCAGCGTTTAGCTCCTACGAGCAGTACTTC. Translated, it gives CASSRGAAFSSYEQYF.